This TCR beta chain emerged from a study of T-cell memory formation after mild COVID-19. Germline V gives CDR1 DFQATT, CDR2 SNEGSKA (reference sequence). With V trimmed by 3 bases and J by 3 bases, 14 bases remained unmatched. The length of the CDR3 is 16 residues. In TCRdb, the 5' RACE reads were re-called with MiXCR into one record per CDR3 protein. Of hundreds of thousands of distinct CDR3 sequences in the sample, 15% to 20% were seen once. Source material: PBMCs or a T cell subset sorted from them (not recorded which). V usage is TRBV20-1 and J usage is TRBJ2-7, with 7 bases that match TRBD1. This receptor was identified in an adult woman who had mild COVID-19 (a few samples of this study predate the infection). Cell type and time point are not known. CDR3 nucleotides: TGCAGTGCTAGGGCCCCGGGGACAGCCCGATTCTACGAGCAGTACTTC. Its protein is CSARAPGTARFYEQYF.